The T cell receptor (beta chain) under discussion was sequenced for a study of naive and memory T cell subsets. General observations from the study: Far more TCRs reportedly came from tuberculin skin test site biopsies.

A note on this clonotype: As yet, its antigen is unknown.

CDR1 and CDR2 from the germline V gene are DFQATT and SNEGSKA (reference sequence). This CDR3 is built from 16 residues. V lost 3 bases and J lost 8; bases outside the gene matches: 8. The treatment denotes: skin biopsy from PPD injection site in Mantoux-positive individual. A UMI-containing oligonucleotide was joined by 3' ligation to the TCR cDNA template. Tuberculin skin test biopsies were taken where PPD was injected in Mantoux-positive people. Unsorted total RNA, about 1 to 1000 ng, was DNase treated before reverse transcription. The SP2 primer and nested alpha and beta constant region primers amplified ligated cDNA in four rounds. TCRdb redid the calling of the UMI-ligation and nested PCR reads with MiXCR, one entry per CDR3 protein. The sample has more than 13,000 distinct CDR3 sequences, 4% to 6.5% seen once.

Specimen: skin, collected from a tuberculin skin test site. This receptor was obtained from an adult in good health. This rearrangement joins TRBV20-1 to TRBJ2-3; TRBD2 matches at 16 bases. The CDR3 protein is CSASPGLAGGHGTQYF. The CDR3 coding sequence is TGCAGTGCTAGCCCGGGACTAGCGGGGGGGCATGGTACGCAGTATTTT.